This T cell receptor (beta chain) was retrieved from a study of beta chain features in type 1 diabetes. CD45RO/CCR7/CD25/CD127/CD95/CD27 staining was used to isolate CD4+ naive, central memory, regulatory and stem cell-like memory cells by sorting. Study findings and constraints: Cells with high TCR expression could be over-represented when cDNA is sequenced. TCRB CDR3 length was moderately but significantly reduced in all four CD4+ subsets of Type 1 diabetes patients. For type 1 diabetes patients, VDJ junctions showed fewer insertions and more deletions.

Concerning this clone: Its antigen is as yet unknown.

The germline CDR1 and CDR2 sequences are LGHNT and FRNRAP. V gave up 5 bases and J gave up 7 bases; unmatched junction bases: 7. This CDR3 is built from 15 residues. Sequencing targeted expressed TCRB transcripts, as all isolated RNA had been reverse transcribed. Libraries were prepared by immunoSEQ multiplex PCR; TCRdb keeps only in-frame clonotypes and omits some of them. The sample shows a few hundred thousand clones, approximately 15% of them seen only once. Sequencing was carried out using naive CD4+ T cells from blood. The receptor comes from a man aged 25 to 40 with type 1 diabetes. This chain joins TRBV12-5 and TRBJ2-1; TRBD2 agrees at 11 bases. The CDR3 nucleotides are TGTGCTAGTGGTAGAACTAGCGGGAGCTATAATGAGCAGTTCTTC. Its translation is CASGRTSGSYNEQFF.